Each of the 12 T cell receptor beta chains below was sequenced from the same sample in a study of blood T cell repertoires in COVID-19. Measured with immunoSEQ multiplex PCR; TCRdb has only the in-frame clones, and not every one. The sample shows around 430,000 clones, about nine tenths of them seen only once. Sequencing was performed on peripheral blood. These receptors originate from a woman in her forties or fifties with COVID-19, enrolled during active disease.

Comment on this clone: A read error may produce the germline difference seen at one junction end. This chain connects TRBV30 to TRBJ1-2, with a possible D match to TRBD1 (6 bases). The germline V gene has CDR1 GTSNPN and CDR2 SVGIG (reference sequence). The CDR3 covers 8 residues. The CDR3, as DNA: TGTGCCTGGGGGGGCGGACACTTC. Residues: CAWGGGHF.

The V and J genes are TRBV3-1 (or the pseudogene TRBV3-2) and TRBJ1-1, with D unresolved. This CDR3 is built from 12 residues. The germline V gene has CDR1 LGHDT and CDR2 YNNKEL (reference sequence). Trimming removed 2 bases from V and 6 bases from J, with 7 bases in between. CDR3 coding DNA: TGTGCCAGCAGCCAAACGAGGGCTGAAGCTTTCTTT. This gives the protein CASSQTRAEAFF.

The chain has TRBV10-1 and TRBJ2-3, with 8 positions matching TRBD1. The CDR3 covers 13 residues. CDR1 is WNHNN, CDR2 SYGVQD, per germline (reference sequence). V gave up 6 bases and J gave up 9 bases; unmatched junction bases: 8. The CDR3 DNA reads TGCGCCAGCAGAGCCGACAGGGGAGGCACGCAGTATTTT. It specifies CASRADRGGTQYF.

The rearrangement joins TRBV10-3 to TRBJ1-2, with unresolved D. V dropped 6 bases and J dropped 3 bases, with 11 bases sitting between them. This CDR3 is 13 amino acids long. Germline CDR1 is ENHRY and CDR2 is SYGVKD. The DNA for the CDR3 is TGTGCCATCAGGGATGCCGGGGACTATGGCTACACCTTC. As protein: CAIRDAGDYGYTF.

As for this clone: Other DNA sequences in this sample translate to the same CDR3. The chain links TRBV5-1 to TRBJ1-3; the match to TRBD1 covers 8 bases. The CDR3 runs to 14 residues. V shed 5 bases, J shed 3 bases, and the junction held 4 bases outside the gene matches. From germline, CDR1 is SGHRS and CDR2 YFSETQ. This CDR3 reads CASRQGASGNTIYF. The CDR3 coding sequence is TGCGCCAGCAGGCAGGGGGCAAGTGGAAACACCATATATTTT.

The chain combines TRBV2 with TRBJ1-3; possible D gene TRBD1, 6 bases. Trimming took 10 bases from V and 4 from J, leaving 14 bases between them. The CDR3 extends over 13 amino acids. Germline loops: CDR1 SNHLY, CDR2 FYNNEI. CDR3 coding DNA: TGTGCCATCATAACAGGGACCGGAAACACCATATATTTT. This gives the protein CAIITGTGNTIYF.

This chain links TRBV12-5 with TRBJ1-5; D is possibly TRBD1 (6 bases). This CDR3 is 14 amino acids long. Germline CDR1 LGHNT, CDR2 FRNRAP. Trimming left V 3 bases short and J 5 bases short, with 11 bases between. The CDR3 region has the DNA TGTGCTAGTGGTTTAGGACAGCTCGATCAGCCCCAGCATTTT. Residues: CASGLGQLDQPQHF.

The chain is built from TRBV6-5 and TRBJ1-2; 7 bases agree with TRBD1. This CDR3 spans 14 amino acids. CDR1 and CDR2 from the germline V gene are MNHEY and SVGAGI. V shed 4 bases and J 5 bases; nucleotides not matched to a gene: 7. The CDR3 region has the DNA TGTGCCAGCAGTTTAGGAGGGACAGCTTATGGCTACACCTTC. Translation: CASSLGGTAYGYTF.

The gene calls are TRBV18 and TRBJ2-2; 7 bases fit TRBD1. The V segment lost 3 bases and the J segment 4 bases; nucleotides outside the gene matches: 5. The CDR3 contains 15 residues. CDR1 and CDR2 (germline): KGHSH, LQKENI. The CDR3 sequence is CASSPVQGITGELFF. As DNA, the CDR3 is TGTGCCAGCTCACCTGTACAGGGGATCACCGGGGAGCTGTTTTTT.

The chain has TRBV6-1 and TRBJ1-4; D unclear. CDR1 and CDR2 (germline): MNHNS, SASEGT. The V and J ends lost 2 bases and 6 bases respectively, with 16 bases between them. CDR3 length: 16 residues. CDR3 sequence: CASSEPNGFLHEKLFF. The CDR3 bases are TGTGCCAGCAGTGAACCTAACGGGTTCCTTCATGAAAAACTGTTTTTT.

The rearrangement joins TRBV6-1 to TRBJ1-6; 7 bases are shared with TRBD1. Per the germline V gene, CDR1 is MNHNS and CDR2 is SASEGT. The CDR3 has 15 amino acids. V lost 1 base to trimming and J lost 6 bases; unmatched junction nucleotides: 3. The CDR3 loop is CASSEGDRSNSPLHF. CDR3 bases: TGTGCCAGCAGTGAAGGGGACAGATCTAATTCACCCCTCCACTTT.

This clone was picked up one time. The rearrangement uses TRBV5-1 and TRBJ1-2, with 7 bases fitting TRBD1. The CDR3 extends over 14 amino acids. J gave up 3 bases and V 6 bases, and 8 bases lay outside the gene matches. Germline CDR1 and CDR2: SGHRS and YFSETQ. The CDR3 is CASTQPDRDYGYTF. The CDR3 DNA sequence: TGCGCCAGCACCCAACCCGACAGGGACTATGGCTACACCTTC.